This T cell receptor (beta chain) derives from a study of identical twins. Every donor was a healthy Caucasian. The V end lost 7 bases, the J end lost 0 bases, and 8 bases lay between the germline ends. The germline gives CDR1 DFQATT, CDR2 SNEGSKA (reference sequence). CDR3 length: 12 residues. This clonotype was counted at least ten times. MiXCR, run by TCRdb on the 5' RACE reads, gives a single entry per CDR3 protein. The repertoire holds about 480,000 distinct CDR3 sequences, more than 13% seen once, with approximately 0.52% in the top ten. In addition, the sample was reused for a study of yellow fever vaccine responses in identical twins. That work states: Twin vaccine T cell responses reportedly seemed partly convergent, partly personalized.

The rearrangement joins TRBV20-1 to TRBJ2-3, with unresolved D. The TCR sequence derives from a woman aged 18-30 years in good health. The sequenced sample was CD4+ T cells sorted from blood. The CDR3, as DNA: TGCAGTGGGAGTTCTAGCACAGATACGCAGTATTTT. Its translation is CSGSSSTDTQYF.